This T cell receptor beta chain derives from a study of T cell responses to AZD1222 COVID-19 vaccine. Overall study: Doses given second, at about 4 or about 12 weeks, were pooled.

Comments on this clone: Its target is unknown.

Method: immunoSEQ multiplex PCR; TCRdb's copy keeps in-frame clones and lacks some. The profile shows 150,000 to 200,000 clones, around 91% of them singletons. General study points: Clonal diversity was possibly underestimated, and white British individuals and females predominated among donors.

CDR1 is KGHSH and CDR2 is LQKENI in the germline V gene. The CDR3 is 14 amino acids. Trimming took 3 bases from V and 0 from J, leaving 7 bases between them. The chain recombines TRBV18 with TRBJ2-3; D gene ambiguous. The sequence was obtained from an adult in good health. Sequenced here: peripheral blood, sampled on day 0 of AZD1222 vaccination. The CDR3 sequence is CASSPGFSTDTQYF. The DNA for the CDR3 is TGTGCCAGCTCACCCGGCTTTAGCACAGATACGCAGTATTTT.